This T cell receptor beta chain was sequenced during a study of low-dose radiotherapy and immunotherapy resistance in tumors. Time point: before trial treatment. Trimming left V 0 bases short and J 5 bases short, with 13 bases between. The germline V gene has CDR1 SGDLS and CDR2 YYNGEE. The CDR3 has 15 amino acids. First-strand cDNA used TRAV- and TRBV-specific primers, covering alpha and beta chains. PCR amplification of the TCRs was performed with Phusion for 20 PCR cycles, and it relied on a constant-region primer together with a V-primer adapter. Each CDR3 protein gets one entry after TCRdb re-called the reads with MiXCR. The table includes tens of thousands of distinct CDR3 sequences, around 29% detected once.

The sequences come from PBMCs, collected before treatment. This receptor was taken from a female donor with ovarian cancer. J is TRBJ2-3 and V is TRBV9; D is perhaps TRBD2 (6 bases). CDR3 coding DNA: TGTGCCAGCAGCGTAGCTCCCGGGGGAATAGATACGCAGTATTTT. Encoded protein: CASSVAPGGIDTQYF.